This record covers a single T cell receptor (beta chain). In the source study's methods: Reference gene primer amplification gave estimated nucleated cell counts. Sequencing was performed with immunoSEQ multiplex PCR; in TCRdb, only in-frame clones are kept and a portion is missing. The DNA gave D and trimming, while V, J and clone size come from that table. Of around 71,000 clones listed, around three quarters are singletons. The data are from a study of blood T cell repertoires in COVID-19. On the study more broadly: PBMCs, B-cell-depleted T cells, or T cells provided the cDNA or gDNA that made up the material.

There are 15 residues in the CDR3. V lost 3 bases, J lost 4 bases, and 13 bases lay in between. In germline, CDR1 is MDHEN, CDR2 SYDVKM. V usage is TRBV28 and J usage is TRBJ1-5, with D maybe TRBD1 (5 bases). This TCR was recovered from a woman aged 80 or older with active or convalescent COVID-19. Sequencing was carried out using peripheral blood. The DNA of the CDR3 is TGTGCCAGCAGTTTCTCCGACAGACAGAATCAGCCCCAGCATTTT. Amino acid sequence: CASSFSDRQNQPQHF.